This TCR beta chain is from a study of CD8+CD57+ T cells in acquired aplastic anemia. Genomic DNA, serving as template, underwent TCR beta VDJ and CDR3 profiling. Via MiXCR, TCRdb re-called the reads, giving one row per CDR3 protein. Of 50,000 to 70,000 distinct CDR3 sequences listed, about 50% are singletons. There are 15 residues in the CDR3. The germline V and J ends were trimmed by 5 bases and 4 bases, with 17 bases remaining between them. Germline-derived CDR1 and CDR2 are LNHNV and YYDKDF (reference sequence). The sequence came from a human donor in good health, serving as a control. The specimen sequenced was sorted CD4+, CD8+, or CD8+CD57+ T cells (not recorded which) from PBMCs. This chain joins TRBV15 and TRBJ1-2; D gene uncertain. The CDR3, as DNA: TGTGCCACCAGCGATCACCTTAGAGGACCCTATGGCTACACCTTC. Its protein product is CATSDHLRGPYGYTF.